The present entry profiles one TCR beta chain with its context. Antigen specificity is unknown. This same CDR3 is encoded by further DNA sequences in the sample. This record belongs to a study of shared clonotypes between healthy human individuals. Study summary: CD4 naive cells filled three plates per donor, CD4 memory three, CD8 naive two and CD8 memory one. Findings and caveats of the study: All-four-donor shared clonotypes had higher generation probabilities than non-shared clonotypes did.

Adults of Caucasian background living in Nashville, Tennessee made up all donors. Original processing methods: ImmunoSEQ sequences covered only the junction and lacked quality scores; filtering therefore differed. Only in-frame clones appear in the TCRdb table, and some are missing; sequencing was by immunoSEQ multiplex PCR. The V and J calls and the clone size are those of that table, but D and trimming were determined from the DNA. The repertoire holds fewer than 850,000 clones, around 72% seen once, with approximately 2% in the top ten. Germline CDR1 MNHEY, CDR2 SVGAGI. J gave up 2 bases and V 2 bases, and 5 bases lay outside the gene matches. This CDR3 region has 15 residues.

The J gene is TRBJ2-7, the V gene TRBV6-5, with 8 nucleotides matching TRBD1. The TCR was taken from a woman in her twenties or thirties in good health. Sequencing was carried out using memory CD4+ T cells sorted from blood. The subset was: CD45RA-negative fraction. The CDR3 sequence is CASSYRQGLTYEQYF. The CDR3 bases are TGTGCCAGCAGTTACAGACAGGGGCTGACCTACGAGCAGTACTTC.